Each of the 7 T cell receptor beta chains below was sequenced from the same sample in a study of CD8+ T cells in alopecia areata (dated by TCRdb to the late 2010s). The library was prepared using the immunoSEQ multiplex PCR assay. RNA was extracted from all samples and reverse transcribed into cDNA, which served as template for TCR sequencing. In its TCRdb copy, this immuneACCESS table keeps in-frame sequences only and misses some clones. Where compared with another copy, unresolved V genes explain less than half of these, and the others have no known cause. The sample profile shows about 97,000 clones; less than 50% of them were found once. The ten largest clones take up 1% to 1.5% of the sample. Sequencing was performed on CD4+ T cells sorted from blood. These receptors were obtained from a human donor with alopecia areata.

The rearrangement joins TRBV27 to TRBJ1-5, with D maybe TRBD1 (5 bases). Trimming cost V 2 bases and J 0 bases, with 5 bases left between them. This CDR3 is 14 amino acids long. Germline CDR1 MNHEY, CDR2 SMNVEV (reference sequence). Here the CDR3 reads CASSLGHSNQPQHF. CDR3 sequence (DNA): TGTGCCAGCAGTTTAGGACATAGCAATCAGCCCCAGCATTTT.

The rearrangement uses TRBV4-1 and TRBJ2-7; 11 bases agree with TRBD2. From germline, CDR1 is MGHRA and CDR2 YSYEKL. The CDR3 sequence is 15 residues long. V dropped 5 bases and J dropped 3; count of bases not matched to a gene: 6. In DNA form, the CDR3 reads TGCGCCAGCAGCTCTAGCGGGAGGTCTTACTACGAGCAGTACTTC. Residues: CASSSSGRSYYEQYF.

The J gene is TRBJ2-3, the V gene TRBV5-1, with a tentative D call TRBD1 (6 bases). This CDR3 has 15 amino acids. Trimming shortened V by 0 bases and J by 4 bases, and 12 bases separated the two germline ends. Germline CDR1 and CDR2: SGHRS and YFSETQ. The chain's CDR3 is CASSLVGTIADTQYF. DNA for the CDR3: TGCGCCAGCAGCTTGGTCGGGACAATAGCAGATACGCAGTATTTT.

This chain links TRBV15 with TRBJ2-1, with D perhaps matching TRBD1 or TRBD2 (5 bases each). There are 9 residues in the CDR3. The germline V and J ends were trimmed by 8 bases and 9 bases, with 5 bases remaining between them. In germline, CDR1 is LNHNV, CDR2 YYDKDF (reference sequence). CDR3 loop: CATGGEQFF. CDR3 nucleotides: TGTGCCACCGGGGGTGAGCAGTTCTTC.

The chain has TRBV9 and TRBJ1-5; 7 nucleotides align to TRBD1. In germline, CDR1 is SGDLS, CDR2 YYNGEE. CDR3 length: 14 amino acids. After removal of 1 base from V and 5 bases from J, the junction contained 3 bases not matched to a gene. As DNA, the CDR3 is TGTGCCAGCAGCGTAACAGGGGCCGATCAGCCCCAGCATTTT. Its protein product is CASSVTGADQPQHF. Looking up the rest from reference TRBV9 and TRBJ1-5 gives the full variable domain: DSGVTQTPKHLITATGQRVTLRCSPRSGDLSVYWYQQSLDQGLQFLIQYYNGEERAKGNILERFSAQQFPDLHSELNLSSLELGDSALYFCASSVTGADQPQHFGDGTRLSIL.

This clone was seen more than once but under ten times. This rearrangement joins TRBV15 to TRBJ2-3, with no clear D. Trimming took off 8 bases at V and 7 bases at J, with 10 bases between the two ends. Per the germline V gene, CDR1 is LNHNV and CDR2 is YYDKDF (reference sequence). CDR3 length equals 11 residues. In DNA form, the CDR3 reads TGTGCCACCGGGAACCGCTATACGCAGTATTTT. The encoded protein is CATGNRYTQYF.

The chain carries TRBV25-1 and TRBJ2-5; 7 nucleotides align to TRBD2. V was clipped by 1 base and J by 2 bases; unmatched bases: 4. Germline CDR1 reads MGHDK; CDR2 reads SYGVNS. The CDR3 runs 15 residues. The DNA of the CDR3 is TGTGCCAGCAGTGAATTGGGAGGGAGGCAAGAGACCCAGTACTTC. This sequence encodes CASSELGGRQETQYF. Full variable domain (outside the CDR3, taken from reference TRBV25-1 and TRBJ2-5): EADIYQTPRYLVIGTGKKITLECSQTMGHDKMYWYQQDPGMELHLIHYSYGVNSTEKGDLSSESTVSRIRTEHFPLTLESARPSHTSQYLCASSELGGRQETQYFGPGTRLLVL.